Given below is one T cell receptor (beta chain) in context. The antigen is not known. These data belong to a study of post-analysis software for immune sequencing data. Study-level points and caveats: Elevated frequency relative to controls characterized several TRBV segments in patients, TRBV5-6, TRBV5-1 and TRBV20-1 among them.

Tagging with unique molecular identifiers was a feature of the TCR beta cDNA libraries. TCRdb called the PCR reads again in MiXCR, with one record for every CDR3 protein. This sample has more than 450,000 distinct CDR3 sequences, with roughly two fifths found just once. The germline gives CDR1 DFQATT, CDR2 SNEGSKA (reference sequence). CDR3 length: 16 residues. The sequence came from a girl aged 5-17 years with multiple sclerosis. Sequencing input: blood. The V call is TRBV20-1, the J call TRBJ2-5; 7 bases map to TRBD2. The DNA end is more similar to TRBJ2-7, so the J call may be wrong. The CDR3 DNA reads as TGCAGTGCTAGAGATCCTGGGGGGGGGAACCGCTACGAGCAGTACTTC. It is translated as CSARDPGGGNRYEQYF.